Shown below are 18 T cell receptor beta chains from a single sample sequenced in a study of high-grade serous ovarian cancer treatment subgroups. Repertoires were generated with immunoSEQ multiplex PCR, while TCRdb's copy carries only in-frame clones and drops some. The table records some 28,000 clones, around 80% of them present only once. Tumor tissue was taken before any definitive surgery or chemotherapy was given. The sequencing input was tumor tissue. The receptors come from a human donor with high-grade serous ovarian cancer.

The chain uses TRBV5-4 and TRBJ2-1, with 9 bases aligning to TRBD2. The CDR3 is 13 residues long. V dropped 1 base and J dropped 7; count of bases not matched to a gene: 0. From germline, CDR1 is SGHNT and CDR2 YYREEE (reference sequence). The CDR3 is CASSLTSGNEQFF. CDR3 nucleotide sequence: TGTGCCAGCAGCTTGACTAGCGGGAATGAGCAGTTCTTC.

This clone was seen more than once but under ten times. The chain recombines TRBV2 with TRBJ2-3; no firm D call. Germline V gene data show CDR1 as SNHLY and CDR2 as FYNNEI. The V gene lost 10 bases and the J gene lost 0 bases, with 14 bases spanning the gap. This CDR3 spans 14 amino acids. The CDR3 DNA sequence: TGTGCCACCGAGGACGTTCGGAGCACAGATACGCAGTATTTT. Encoded protein: CATEDVRSTDTQYF. Full variable domain (rest looked up from reference TRBV2 and TRBJ2-3): EPEVTQTPSHQVTQMGQEVILRCVPISNHLYFYWYRQILGQKVEFLVSFYNNEISEKSEIFDDQFSVERPDGSNFTLKIRSTKLEDSAMYFCATEDVRSTDTQYFGPGTRLTVL.

V usage is TRBV4-2 and J usage is TRBJ1-1; D might be TRBD1 (6 bases). Germline CDR1 reads LGHNA; CDR2 reads YNFKEQ. The CDR3 is made up of 14 amino acids. Trimming removed 0 bases at V and 9 bases at J, with 14 bases between. CDR3 nucleotide sequence: TGTGCCAGCAGCCAAGACTCCCAAGACAGGAAAGCTTTCTTT. Its protein product is CASSQDSQDRKAFF.

This chain connects TRBV5-1 to TRBJ2-2; 10 nucleotides match TRBD2. Germline CDR1 SGHRS, CDR2 YFSETQ. CDR3 length: 18 amino acids. After removal of 1 base from V and 6 bases from J, the junction contained 12 bases not matched to a gene. The CDR3 region has the DNA TGCGCCAGCAGCTTGAATTTATTTAGCGGGAGGTTCGCCGGGGAGCTGTTTTTT. Amino acids: CASSLNLFSGRFAGELFF.

V gene TRBV19 combines with J gene TRBJ2-1, with 12 bases fitting TRBD2. Per the germline V gene, CDR1 is LNHDA and CDR2 is SQIVND (reference sequence). This CDR3 is 18 amino acids long. Germline trimming cut 6 bases from V and 0 bases from J; bases unmatched to any gene: 9. CDR3 bases: TGTGCCAGTAGCCGAGGACTAGCGGGACTTAGCTCCTACAATGAGCAGTTCTTC. It codes for CASSRGLAGLSSYNEQFF.

This clone occurred a few times. The chain joins TRBV4-1 to TRBJ2-5; D perhaps matches TRBD2 (5 bases). The CDR3 loop spans 16 amino acids. Per the germline V gene, CDR1 is MGHRA and CDR2 is YSYEKL. The V gene lost 0 bases and the J gene lost 4 bases, with 15 bases spanning the gap. The CDR3 loop reads CASSQDGVTMIETQYF. CDR3 bases: TGCGCCAGCAGCCAAGACGGGGTTACCATGATAGAGACCCAGTACTTC.

The chain employs TRBV2 and TRBJ2-7, with D possibly matching TRBD2 (6 bases). Trimming took off 4 bases at V and 2 bases at J, with 12 bases between the two ends. CDR1 and CDR2 from the germline V gene are SNHLY and FYNNEI. The length of the CDR3 is 14 residues. The CDR3 region is CASSGEAATYEQYF. The CDR3 region has the DNA TGTGCCAGCAGTGGGGAGGCAGCAACCTACGAGCAGTACTTC.

CDR3 sequence (DNA): TGCAGCGCGCTCAGGGGGCCCGGTGAAAAACTGTTTTTT. Encoded protein: CSALRGPGEKLFF. The rearrangement links TRBV29-1 to TRBJ1-4; 8 bases fit TRBD1. CDR3 length equals 13 residues. With V trimmed by 7 bases and J by 7 bases, 8 bases remained unmatched. Germline loops: CDR1 SQVTM, CDR2 ANQGSEA. The full variable domain, with the rest looked up from reference TRBV29-1 and TRBJ1-4, is SAVISQKPSRDICQRGTSLTIQCQVDSQVTMMFWYRQQPGQSLTLIATANQGSEATYESGFVIDKFPISRPNLTFSTLTVSNMSPEDSSIYLCSALRGPGEKLFFGSGTQLSVL.

V gene TRBV7-2 combines with J gene TRBJ1-1, with D unclear. The V end lost 5 bases, the J end lost 4 bases, and 14 bases lay between the germline ends. CDR1 and CDR2 from the germline V gene are SGHTA and FQGNSA. The CDR3 loop spans 14 amino acids. CDR3 sequence reads: CASSGRSRGTEAFF. CDR3 sequence (DNA): TGTGCCAGCAGCGGAAGGAGCCGCGGCACTGAAGCTTTCTTT.

V is TRBV29-1 and J is TRBJ2-2; D call uncertain. This CDR3 has 12 amino acids. The ends were cut back, 8 bases at V and 1 base at J, with 8 bases in the middle. Germline assignment: CDR1 SQVTM and CDR2 ANQGSEA. The CDR3 DNA sequence: TGCAGCACTGACGGGAACACCGGGGAGCTGTTTTTT. Amino acid sequence: CSTDGNTGELFF.

The chain couples TRBV5-4 to TRBJ2-1; D remains unclear. The CDR3 runs 12 residues. Per germline, CDR1 SGHNT and CDR2 YYREEE (reference sequence). V lost 4 bases and J lost 7, with 9 bases in between. The CDR3 loop is CASSVDRNEQFF. The DNA of the CDR3 is TGTGCCAGCAGCGTGGACCGGAATGAGCAGTTCTTC.

This sequence joins TRBV30 and TRBJ2-3; 11 positions match TRBD2. J gave up 0 bases and V 2 bases, and 7 bases lay outside the gene matches. From germline, CDR1 is GTSNPN and CDR2 SVGIG (reference sequence). The CDR3 is made up of 17 amino acids. CDR3 in amino acids: CAWSPPWTSGSTDTQYF. The CDR3 DNA sequence: TGTGCCTGGAGTCCCCCCTGGACTAGCGGGAGCACAGATACGCAGTATTTT.

CDR3 sequence reads: CASSPRLAGGNEQFF. The CDR3 DNA reads TGTGCCAGCAGTCCCCGACTAGCGGGAGGCAATGAGCAGTTCTTC. The V and J genes are TRBV28 and TRBJ2-1; 13 positions match TRBD2. V trimming: 5 bases; J trimming: 6 bases; junction bases outside the gene matches: 4. The V gene's germline CDR1 is MDHEN and CDR2 SYDVKM. This CDR3 has 15 amino acids.

The chain links TRBV30 to TRBJ2-3, with D possibly being TRBD1 (6 bases). Trimming removed 0 bases from V and 9 bases from J, with 16 bases in between. The germline V gene has CDR1 GTSNPN and CDR2 SVGIG (reference sequence). The CDR3 is made up of 14 amino acids. CDR3 nucleotide sequence: TGTGCCTGGAGTGTACAGGGTTGGGGGAGAACGCAGTATTTT. This codes for CAWSVQGWGRTQYF.

The CDR3 DNA sequence: TGTGCCTGGAGTGGAATGGTCCGAGAGACCCAGTACTTC. Amino acids: CAWSGMVRETQYF. The chain employs TRBV30 and TRBJ2-5; no definite D call. Germline CDR1 is GTSNPN and CDR2 is SVGIG (reference sequence). The CDR3 has 13 residues. Trimming removed 1 base from V and 4 bases from J, with 10 bases in between.

J is TRBJ2-6 and V is TRBV13, with D possibly being TRBD1 or TRBD2 (5 bases each). The CDR3 has 16 residues. The ends were cut back, 5 bases at V and 6 bases at J, with 17 bases in the middle. Germline values: CDR1 PRHDT, CDR2 FYEKMQ (reference sequence). DNA of the CDR3: TGTGCCAGCAGCGCCTCCGGGACCCGTGCGGCCAACGTCCTGACTTTC. This gives the protein CASSASGTRAANVLTF.

The chain carries TRBV15 and TRBJ2-1, with 11 bases fitting TRBD2. This CDR3 contains 16 residues. CDR1 and CDR2 (germline): LNHNV, YYDKDF (reference sequence). With V trimmed by 0 bases and J by 3 bases, 1 base remained unmatched. CDR3 in amino acids: CATSREGTSGYNEQFF. As DNA, the CDR3 is TGTGCCACCAGCAGAGAGGGGACTAGCGGCTACAATGAGCAGTTCTTC.

This clone was detected a few times. The gene calls are TRBV2 and TRBJ1-5; tentatively, D is TRBD1 (5 bases). Germline values: CDR1 SNHLY, CDR2 FYNNEI. This CDR3 has 13 residues. The V end was cut by 6 bases, the J end by 0 bases, with 6 bases between. The CDR3 DNA is TGTGCCAGCAGCGACAGTAGCAATCAGCCCCAGCATTTT. It specifies CASSDSSNQPQHF.